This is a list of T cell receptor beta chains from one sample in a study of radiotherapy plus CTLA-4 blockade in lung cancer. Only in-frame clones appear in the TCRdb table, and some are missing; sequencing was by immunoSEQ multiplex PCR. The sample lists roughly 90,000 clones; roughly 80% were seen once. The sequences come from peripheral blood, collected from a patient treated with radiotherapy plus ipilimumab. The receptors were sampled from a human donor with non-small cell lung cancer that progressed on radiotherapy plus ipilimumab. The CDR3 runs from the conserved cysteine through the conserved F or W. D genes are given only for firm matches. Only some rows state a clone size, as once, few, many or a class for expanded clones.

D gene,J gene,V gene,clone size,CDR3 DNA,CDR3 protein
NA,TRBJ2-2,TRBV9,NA,TGTGCCAGCAGCACCCTCGTGAAGGGGTCCACCGGGGAGCTGTTTTTT,CASSTLVKGSTGELFF
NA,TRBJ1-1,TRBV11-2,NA,TGTGCCAGCAGCTTAGGAGCAGGGAACACTGAAGCTTTCTTT,CASSLGAGNTEAFF
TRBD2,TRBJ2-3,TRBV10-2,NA,TGCGCCACTCGACTAGCGGGAGGCGGCACAGATACGCAGTATTTT,CATRLAGGGTDTQYF
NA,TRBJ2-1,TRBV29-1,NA,TGCAGCAACCCCGCGCCCCGACTACCCCAAGTAGTCTCCTACAATGAGCAGTTCTTC,CSNPAPRLPQVVSYNEQFF
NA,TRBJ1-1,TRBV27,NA,TGTGCCAGCAGTTTGTATGACAGAAACATTTTTCCGAACACTGAAGCTTTCTTT,CASSLYDRNIFPNTEAFF
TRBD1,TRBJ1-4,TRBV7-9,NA,TGTGCCAGCAGCTTAGCTCAGGGGGGAGAAAAACTGTTTTTT,CASSLAQGGEKLFF
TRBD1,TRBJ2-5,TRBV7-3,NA,TGTGCCAGCAGCTTACAGGGGGCTGGAGAGACCCAGTACTTC,CASSLQGAGETQYF
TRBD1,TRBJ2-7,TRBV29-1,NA,TGCAGCGTTGAAGACCCAGGGACAGGGCAGTACTTC,CSVEDPGTGQYF
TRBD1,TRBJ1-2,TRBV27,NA,TGTGCCAGCAGTTTGCCAGGGGGCTCTGGCTACACCTTC,CASSLPGGSGYTF
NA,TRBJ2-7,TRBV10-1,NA,TGCGCCAGCAGTGAAGGGTTTGGACAGAACGAGCAGTACTTC,CASSEGFGQNEQYF
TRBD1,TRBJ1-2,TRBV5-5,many,TGTGCCAGCAGCTCTTCGGGACAGGGGCTTGTCTTTAGTGGCTACACCTTC,CASSSSGQGLVFSGYTF
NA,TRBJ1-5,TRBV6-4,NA,TGTGCCAGCAGCCAGGGTTGGGGTCAGCCCCAGCATTTT,CASSQGWGQPQHF
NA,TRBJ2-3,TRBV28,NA,TGTGCCAGCAGTCGACCCGGGTCTTCAGATACGCAGTATTTT,CASSRPGSSDTQYF
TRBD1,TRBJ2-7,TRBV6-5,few,TGTGCCAGCAGTTATGTTGGAGGACAGGGGGACGAGCAGTACTTC,CASSYVGGQGDEQYF
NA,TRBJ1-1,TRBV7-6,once,TGTGCCAGCAGCTTAAACCGGGCCACGTCTCAGAACACTGAAGCTTTCTTT,CASSLNRATSQNTEAFF
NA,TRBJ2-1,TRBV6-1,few,TGTGCCAGCAGTGAACAGCCTCTAACCACCTACAATGAGCAGTTCTTC,CASSEQPLTTYNEQFF
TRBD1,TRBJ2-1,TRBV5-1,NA,TGCGCCAGCAGCTTGGAGGGACAGGGGGGCAATGAGCAGTTCTTC,CASSLEGQGGNEQFF
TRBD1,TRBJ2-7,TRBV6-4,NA,TGTGCCAGCAGTAAGGACAGGGGCCCCTACGAGCAGTACTTC,CASSKDRGPYEQYF
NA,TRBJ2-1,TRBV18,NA,TGTGCCAGCTCACCATTGGATGAGCAGTTCTTC,CASSPLDEQFF
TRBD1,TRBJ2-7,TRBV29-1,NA,TGCAGCGTTACAGGACAGGGGAACGGACACGAGCAGTACTTC,CSVTGQGNGHEQYF
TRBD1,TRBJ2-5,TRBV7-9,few,TGTGCCAGCAGCAGAGGGACAGGTGAACAAGAGACCCAGTACTTC,CASSRGTGEQETQYF
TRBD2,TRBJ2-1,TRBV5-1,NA,TGCGCCAGCAGCTTGGGCCCAGCGGGAGGGCCAGTAAATGAGCAGTTCTTC,CASSLGPAGGPVNEQFF
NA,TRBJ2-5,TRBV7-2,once,TGTGCCAGCAGCTTAGTCGGCGGGGGCGCGGAGACCCAGTACTTC,CASSLVGGGAETQYF
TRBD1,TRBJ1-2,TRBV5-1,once,TGCGCCAGCAGCCCCGGGACAGGCTATGGCTACACCTTC,CASSPGTGYGYTF
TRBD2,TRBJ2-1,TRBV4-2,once,TGTGCCAGCAGCCAAGATCAGACTAGCGGGTACAATGAGCAGTTCTTC,CASSQDQTSGYNEQFF
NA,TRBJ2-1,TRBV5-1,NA,TGCGCCAGCAGCTATGGCGGAGGGTACAATGAGCAGTTCTTC,CASSYGGGYNEQFF
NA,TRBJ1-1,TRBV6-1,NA,TGTGCCAGCAGTGAAGGGGCAGGGGATATGAACACTGAAGCTTTCTTT,CASSEGAGDMNTEAFF
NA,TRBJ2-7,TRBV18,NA,TGTGCCAGCTCACCAAGGGACGTCACCTACGAGCAGTACTTC,CASSPRDVTYEQYF
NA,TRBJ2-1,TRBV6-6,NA,TGTGCCAGCAGTTCGGGGTTAAGCCGATTGGATGAGCAGTTCTTC,CASSSGLSRLDEQFF
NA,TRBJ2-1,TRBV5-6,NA,TGTGCCAGCAGCTTGTGGGCCCGTGGTGAGCAGTTCTTC,CASSLWARGEQFF
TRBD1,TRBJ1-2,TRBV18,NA,TGTGCCAGCTCACTCACGACAGGGGGCGACTATGGCTACACCTTC,CASSLTTGGDYGYTF
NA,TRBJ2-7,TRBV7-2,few,TGTGCCAGCAGCTTAGCAGCAGCGTACGAGCAGTACTTC,CASSLAAAYEQYF
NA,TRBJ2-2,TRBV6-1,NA,TGTGCCAGCAGTGAACGGGGACTGAGGAACACCGGGGAGCTGTTTTTT,CASSERGLRNTGELFF
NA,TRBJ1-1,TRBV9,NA,TGTGCCAGCAGCCTCCACAATGGGAACACTGAAGCTTTCTTT,CASSLHNGNTEAFF
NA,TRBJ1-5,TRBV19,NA,TGTGCCAGTAGTTGGGTCAATCAGCCCCAGCATTTT,CASSWVNQPQHF
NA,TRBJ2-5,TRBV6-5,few,TGTGCCAGCAGTGAAGTGAGGGGTTCGGAGACCCAGTACTTC,CASSEVRGSETQYF
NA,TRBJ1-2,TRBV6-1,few,TGTGCCAGCAGTGAAGGTCATTGGGAAGGCTACACCTTC,CASSEGHWEGYTF
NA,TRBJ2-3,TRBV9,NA,TGTGCCAGCAGCGTAGCTACAAGCACAGATACGCAGTATTTT,CASSVATSTDTQYF
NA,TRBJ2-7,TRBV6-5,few,TGTGCCAGCAGTTACCCCCACGAGCAGTACTTC,CASSYPHEQYF
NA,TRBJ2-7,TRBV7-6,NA,TGTGCCAGCAGCTCGGGTGGGGGGTCCTACGAGCAGTACTTC,CASSSGGGSYEQYF
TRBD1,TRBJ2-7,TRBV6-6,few,TGTGCCAGCAGTATCGGGACAGGGACCTACGAGCAGTACTTC,CASSIGTGTYEQYF
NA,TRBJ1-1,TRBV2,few,TGTGCCAGCGAGGGGAACACTGAAGCTTTCTTT,CASEGNTEAFF
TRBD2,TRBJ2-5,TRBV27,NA,TGTGCCAGCAGTTCCGCAGCGGGAGGAGAGACCCAGTACTTC,CASSSAAGGETQYF
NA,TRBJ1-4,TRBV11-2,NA,TGTGCCAGCAGCCCTCGATGGGGGCTCAATGAAAAACTGTTTTTT,CASSPRWGLNEKLFF